The clone carrying this TCR beta chain occurred once. In the authors' workflow: Amplification of reference gene primers provided the estimated nucleated cell counts. Clones were sequenced by immunoSEQ multiplex PCR, and TCRdb holds only the in-frame ones, with some missing. The V and J calls and the clone size are those of that table, but D and trimming were determined from the DNA. This table holds fewer than 200,000 clones, 74% found once. The record originates from a study of blood T cell repertoires in COVID-19. Study background: Whether acute or convalescent, the COVID-19 samples came from the United States, Italy and Spain. In each case, the material was cDNA or gDNA derived from T cells, B-cell-depleted T cells, or PBMCs.

Trimming cost V 5 bases and J 6 bases, with 14 bases left between them. This CDR3 comprises 13 residues. Germline lookup yields CDR1 SGHAT and CDR2 FQNNGV. The source material was peripheral blood. The source of this sequence is a woman at least 80 years old with acute or convalescent COVID-19. The V gene is TRBV11-2, the J gene TRBJ2-7; D gene uncertain. CDR3 nucleotide sequence: TGTGCCAGCAGCCCAAGTGCGGTTTCCGAGCAGTACTTC. Encoded protein: CASSPSAVSEQYF.